Each of the 18 T cell receptor beta chains below was sequenced from the same sample in a study of CD8 T cells in ankylosing spondylitis. TCRdb re-derived calls from the 5' RACE reads in MiXCR, one entry per CDR3 protein. The sample holds 250,000 or so distinct CDR3 sequences, under 20% seen once. The sample taken for sequencing was blood, either unsorted or a sorted T cell fraction (not recorded which). The receptor source for this set is a male donor with ankylosing spondylitis or in good health (not recorded which).

This clonotype occurred many times. V usage is TRBV5-1 and J usage is TRBJ2-7; 11 positions agree with TRBD1. Germline trimming cut 4 bases from V and 5 bases from J; bases unmatched to any gene: 8. Germline CDR1 is SGHRS and CDR2 is YFSETQ. The length of the CDR3 is 15 residues. The CDR3, as DNA: TGCGCCAGCAGCCTATCCGGGACAGGGGGAGACGAGCAGTACTTC. This encodes CASSLSGTGGDEQYF. Complete variable domain (other parts from reference TRBV5-1 and TRBJ2-7): KAGVTQTPRYLIKTRGQQVTLSCSPISGHRSVSWYQQTPGQGLQFLFEYFSETQRNKGNFPGRFSGRQFSNSRSEMNVSTLELGDSALYLCASSLSGTGGDEQYFGPGTRLTVT.

This clonotype was detected only a few times. The chain employs TRBV24-1 and TRBJ1-5, with no clear D. CDR3 length equals 13 residues. In germline, CDR1 is KGHDR, CDR2 SFDVKD. V was clipped by 9 bases and J by 6 bases, with 14 bases between them. CDR3 coding DNA: TGTGCCACCCAGGATATAGCAACTCAGCCCCAGCATTTT. Its translation is CATQDIATQPQHF.

There are many counts of this clonotype. This chain connects TRBV7-9 to TRBJ2-1, with no clear D. CDR1 and CDR2 (germline): SEHNR, FQNEAQ (reference sequence). CDR3 length equals 13 residues. Trimming pared 2 bases from V and 6 bases from J, leaving 8 bases between. The DNA for the CDR3 is TGTGCCAGCAGCTTAAGAGGATCCAATGAGCAGTTCTTC. This sequence encodes CASSLRGSNEQFF.

This clonotype showed up just a few times. The chain has TRBV27 and TRBJ2-2, with D perhaps TRBD2 (5 bases). The germline V gene encodes CDR1 MNHEY and CDR2 SMNVEV (reference sequence). The CDR3 runs to 17 residues. The germline V and J ends were trimmed by 4 bases and 4 bases, with 19 bases remaining between them. This chain's CDR3 is CASSSGPFSAGTGELFF. CDR3 DNA sequence: TGTGCCAGCAGTTCCGGACCCTTCAGCGCGGGCACCGGGGAGCTGTTTTTT.

The chain links TRBV7-2 to TRBJ2-7; no reliable D call. Germline CDR1 and CDR2: SGHTA and FQGNSA. This CDR3 spans 12 amino acids. The V end was cut by 4 bases, the J end by 3 bases, with 7 bases between. The CDR3 loop is CASSSLVYEQYF. The DNA for the CDR3 is TGTGCCAGCAGCTCACTCGTCTACGAGCAGTACTTC.

The chain has TRBV4-1 and TRBJ2-1; the match to TRBD1 covers 8 bases. The germline gives CDR1 MGHRA, CDR2 YSYEKL. V lost 2 bases to trimming and J lost 6 bases; unmatched junction nucleotides: 6. The CDR3 loop spans 15 amino acids. The CDR3 coding sequence is TGCGCCAGCAGCCAATCCCGACAGGGGATCAATGAGCAGTTCTTC. Protein: CASSQSRQGINEQFF.

The CDR3 coding sequence is TGTGCCAGCAGCCCCCGGAGGGACGGGTTGGGAGAGCAGTACTTC. Its protein product is CASSPRRDGLGEQYF. The chain couples TRBV28 to TRBJ2-7, with D perhaps TRBD2 (6 bases). The CDR3 covers 15 residues. Trimming shortened V by 6 bases and J by 7 bases, and 22 bases separated the two germline ends. Germline CDR1 and CDR2: MDHEN and SYDVKM.

This chain joins TRBV7-8 and TRBJ2-7; no clear D. CDR3 length equals 12 residues. The V end was cut by 1 base, the J end by 12 bases, with 13 bases between. Germline values: CDR1 SGHVS, CDR2 FQNEAQ. The CDR3 bases are TGTGCCAGCAGCTTAGAGACCCCAAGAAGGTACTTC. Protein: CASSLETPRRYF.

The sample holds a few counts of this clonotype. V and J are TRBV20-1 and TRBJ2-2; 7 bases line up with TRBD1. This CDR3 has 13 residues. V lost 3 bases, J lost 6 bases, and 4 bases stayed unmatched. Germline V CDR1 and CDR2: DFQATT, SNEGSKA (reference sequence). This CDR3 reads CSASSQGAGELFF. The CDR3 DNA follows: TGCAGTGCTAGTTCCCAGGGGGCCGGGGAGCTGTTTTTT.

The chain couples TRBV27 to TRBJ2-7; tentatively, D is TRBD1 or TRBD2 (5 bases each). Germline V gene lookup returns CDR1 MNHEY and CDR2 SMNVEV (reference sequence). Trimming left V 4 bases short and J 5 bases short, with 12 bases between. The CDR3 contains 13 residues. The chain's CDR3 is CASSSGALDEQYF. CDR3 coding DNA: TGTGCCAGCAGTTCCGGGGCGCTCGACGAGCAGTACTTC.

Only a few counts were recorded for this clonotype. The chain uses TRBV4-2 and TRBJ2-4; D is undetermined. Germline-derived CDR1 and CDR2 are LGHNA and YNFKEQ. V shed 4 bases and J shed 6 bases, with 10 bases lying between them. The CDR3 totals 13 residues. The CDR3 bases are TGTGCCAGCAGCCCCCGGACCCCAAACATTCAGTACTTC. As protein: CASSPRTPNIQYF.

The chain combines TRBV20-1 with TRBJ2-1; TRBD2 matches 8 bases. Germline V CDR1 and CDR2: DFQATT, SNEGSKA (reference sequence). The CDR3 covers 14 residues. With V trimmed by 1 base and J by 7 bases, 6 bases remained unmatched. CDR3 sequence reads: CSARVSSGSNEQFF. The CDR3 nucleotides are TGCAGTGCTAGAGTGTCCAGCGGGAGTAATGAGCAGTTCTTC.

V and J are TRBV29-1 and TRBJ2-1; 7 bases map to TRBD1. Germline V gene lookup returns CDR1 SQVTM and CDR2 ANQGSEA. The CDR3 covers 15 residues. V shed 4 bases, J shed 3 bases, and the junction held 9 bases outside the gene matches. The CDR3 coding sequence is TGCAGCGTTGTAAGAGGAGACAGGGTCTACAATGAGCAGTTCTTC. It codes for CSVVRGDRVYNEQFF.

The chain carries TRBV19 and TRBJ2-1; D possibly corresponds to TRBD2 (5 bases). The CDR3 is 16 amino acids. The germline gives CDR1 LNHDA, CDR2 SQIVND (reference sequence). V lost 0 bases, J lost 0 bases, and 9 bases lay in between. CDR3 sequence: CASSIDVGISYNEQFF. In DNA form, the CDR3 reads TGTGCCAGTAGTATAGATGTCGGGATCTCCTACAATGAGCAGTTCTTC.

This clonotype has more than one count but fewer than ten. The rearrangement links TRBV5-4 to TRBJ2-2; D not resolved. The CDR3 is 16 residues long. Germline V CDR1 and CDR2: SGHNT, YYREEE (reference sequence). V was clipped by 0 bases and J by 2 bases, with 11 bases between them. The CDR3 protein is CASSLGVLSNTGELFF. The CDR3 nucleotides are TGTGCCAGCAGCTTGGGGGTCCTCTCAAACACCGGGGAGCTGTTTTTT.

In its sample, this clonotype was seen a few times. This chain joins TRBV6-4 and TRBJ2-1; a weak D match, TRBD2 (6 bases). The CDR3 length is 16 residues. V lost 5 bases to trimming and J lost 4 bases, with 18 bases between them. The germline V gene has CDR1 MRHNA and CDR2 SNTAGT. The DNA for the CDR3 is TGTGCCAGCAGTACAGAAGGAGCTAGCGAGTACAATGAGCAGTTCTTC. Amino acids: CASSTEGASEYNEQFF.

The chain has TRBV20-1 and TRBJ2-1; the D is unclear. The V gene lost 0 bases and the J gene lost 8 bases, with 5 bases spanning the gap. The CDR3 spans 11 residues. From germline, CDR1 is DFQATT and CDR2 SNEGSKA (reference sequence). The CDR3 here is CSARDHDEQFF. The CDR3, as DNA: TGCAGTGCTAGAGATCACGATGAGCAGTTCTTC.

This clonotype was observed many times. This chain connects TRBV9 to TRBJ1-5; D is possibly TRBD1 (5 bases). Trimming left V 6 bases short and J 1 base short, with 26 bases between. CDR3 length equals 19 residues. CDR1 and CDR2 from the germline V gene are SGDLS and YYNGEE. The CDR3 loop reads CASNYKTGAVGESNQPQHF. CDR3 in DNA: TGTGCCAGCAACTATAAAACAGGCGCTGTTGGAGAGAGCAATCAGCCCCAGCATTTT.